This is a list of T cell receptor beta chains from one sample in a study of CD8 T cells in Susac syndrome. TCRdb re-derived calls from the immunoSEQ multiplex PCR reads in MiXCR, one entry per CDR3 protein. The profile shows roughly 190,000 distinct CDR3 sequences, about 94% of them singletons. Sequencing was done on a sample of CD4+ T cells from PBMCs. The receptors come from a human donor with Susac syndrome. Both conserved end residues are part of each CDR3. D genes are given only for firm matches. Size is stated for part of the rows, as once, few or many counts, or as a class when the clone is expanded.

cdr3_aa,cdr3_nt,d_call,v_call,clone_size,j_call
CSAWDRDRGSYEQYF,TGCAGTGCGTGGGATAGGGACAGAGGATCCTACGAGCAGTACTTC,TRBD1,TRBV20-1,-,TRBJ2-7
CASSFPGSTQYF,TGTGCCAGCAGTTTTCCGGGGTCGACCCAGTACTTC,-,TRBV12-3/TRBV12-4,-,TRBJ2-5
CASSSRGAFSNQPQHF,TGTGCCAGCAGCTCGAGAGGCGCCTTTAGCAATCAGCCCCAGCATTTT,-,TRBV7-2,-,TRBJ1-5
CATLNGRPNSPLHF,TGTGCCACCCTCAACGGCAGACCAAATTCACCCCTCCACTTT,-,TRBV6-2/TRBV6-3,-,TRBJ1-6
CSAHGGDNEQFF,TGCAGTGCCCACGGGGGGGACAATGAGCAGTTCTTC,TRBD2,TRBV20-1,-,TRBJ2-1
CASRSSGGLHTGELFF,TGTGCCAGCAGGAGTAGCGGGGGCCTTCACACCGGGGAGCTGTTTTTT,TRBD2,TRBV6-2/TRBV6-3,-,TRBJ2-2
CASSTGTGGSGANVLTF,TGCGCCAGCAGCACCGGGACAGGGGGATCTGGGGCCAACGTCCTGACTTTC,TRBD1,TRBV5-1,-,TRBJ2-6
CASRMTGITEAFF,TGTGCCAGCAGAATGACAGGGATCACTGAAGCTTTCTTT,TRBD1,TRBV6-5,-,TRBJ1-1
CASSDLAYEQYF,TGTGCCAGCAGTGACTTGGCCTACGAGCAGTACTTC,-,TRBV6-4,-,TRBJ2-7
CSARETRGGNTEAFF,TGCAGTGCTAGGGAAACCAGGGGTGGAAACACTGAAGCTTTCTTT,-,TRBV20-1,-,TRBJ1-1
CASSPYSIPSGAVNNEQFF,TGCGCCAGCAGCCCTTACTCCATCCCCAGCGGGGCGGTTAACAATGAGCAGTTCTTC,TRBD2,TRBV4-3,once,TRBJ2-1
CASSQGQGYNEQFF,TGTGCCAGCAGCCAAGGCCAGGGGTACAATGAGCAGTTCTTC,-,TRBV14,few,TRBJ2-1
CASSQLLAGGQETQYF,TGTGCCAGCAGCCAGCTACTAGCGGGGGGCCAAGAGACCCAGTACTTC,TRBD2,TRBV3-1,once,TRBJ2-5
CASSLGVAGIDEQFF,TGTGCCAGCAGCTTGGGGGTAGCGGGGATCGATGAGCAGTTCTTC,TRBD2,TRBV7-3,-,TRBJ2-1
CASERTSNTEAFF,TGTGCCAGCGAGAGGACGTCTAACACTGAAGCTTTCTTT,-,TRBV6-6,-,TRBJ1-1
CASSVALAGNTEAFF,TGTGCCAGCAGCGTAGCTTTGGCAGGGAACACTGAAGCTTTCTTT,-,TRBV9,-,TRBJ1-1
CAWSGDRYGYTF,TGTGCCTGGAGTGGCGATAGGTATGGCTACACCTTC,-,TRBV30,-,TRBJ1-2
CASSGGSSGANVLTF,TGTGCCAGCAGCGGCGGAAGCTCTGGGGCCAACGTCCTGACTTTC,-,TRBV6-5,-,TRBJ2-6
CSASPVGLAGGRQYF,TGCAGTGCCTCACCAGTCGGGCTAGCGGGGGGTCGGCAGTACTTC,TRBD2,TRBV20-1,-,TRBJ2-7
CASSWLPLGDGFF,TGTGCCAGCAGTTGGCTTCCCTTGGGGGACGGGTTCTTC,-,TRBV12-3/TRBV12-4,-,TRBJ2-1
CASSRPLKPGGETQYF,TGTGCCAGCAGCCGCCCCCTGAAGCCCGGGGGGGAGACCCAGTACTTC,TRBD2,TRBV7-9,-,TRBJ2-5
CASSQDRLAGVPTDTQYF,TGTGCCAGCAGCCAAGATAGACTAGCGGGGGTACCCACAGATACGCAGTATTTT,TRBD2,TRBV3-1,-,TRBJ2-3
CASSGPGKGNEQFF,TGTGCCAGCAGCGGGCCGGGGAAGGGAAATGAGCAGTTCTTC,-,TRBV6-2/TRBV6-3,-,TRBJ2-1
CASSWLVGNTEAFF,TGTGCCAGCAGCTGGCTCGTCGGGAACACTGAAGCTTTCTTT,-,TRBV5-6,-,TRBJ1-1
CASSQDLEGTQYF,TGTGCCAGCAGCCAAGACTTAGAAGGGACCCAGTACTTC,-,TRBV3-1,-,TRBJ2-5
CATSNDGDSQNTGELFF,TGTGCCACCTCGAATGACGGGGACAGCCAGAACACCGGGGAGCTGTTTTTT,TRBD1,TRBV2,-,TRBJ2-2
CAWSPTAPSGGPNYGYTF,TGTGCCTGGAGTCCCACTGCCCCGAGCGGGGGGCCTAACTATGGCTACACCTTC,-,TRBV30,once,TRBJ1-2
CASSLGGQGVHEQYF,TGCGCCAGCAGCTTGGGCGGCCAGGGTGTCCACGAGCAGTACTTC,-,TRBV5-1,-,TRBJ2-7
CASSPGAPRNEQYF,TGCGCCAGCAGCCCCGGGGCCCCGAGGAACGAGCAGTACTTC,-,TRBV4-3,-,TRBJ2-7
CASSRNTDTQYF,TGTGCCAGCAGCCGCAACACAGATACGCAGTATTTT,-,TRBV11-2,-,TRBJ2-3
CASSLDPGGNQPQHF,TGTGCCAGCAGCTTAGACCCAGGGGGCAATCAGCCCCAGCATTTT,-,TRBV7-6,-,TRBJ1-5
CASSFGTRSYEQYF,TGTGCCAGCAGCTTCGGGACACGGTCCTACGAGCAGTACTTC,-,TRBV5-8,-,TRBJ2-7
CASSQDLGSQETQYF,TGTGCCAGCAGCCAAGATCTGGGCAGTCAAGAGACCCAGTACTTC,-,TRBV14,-,TRBJ2-5